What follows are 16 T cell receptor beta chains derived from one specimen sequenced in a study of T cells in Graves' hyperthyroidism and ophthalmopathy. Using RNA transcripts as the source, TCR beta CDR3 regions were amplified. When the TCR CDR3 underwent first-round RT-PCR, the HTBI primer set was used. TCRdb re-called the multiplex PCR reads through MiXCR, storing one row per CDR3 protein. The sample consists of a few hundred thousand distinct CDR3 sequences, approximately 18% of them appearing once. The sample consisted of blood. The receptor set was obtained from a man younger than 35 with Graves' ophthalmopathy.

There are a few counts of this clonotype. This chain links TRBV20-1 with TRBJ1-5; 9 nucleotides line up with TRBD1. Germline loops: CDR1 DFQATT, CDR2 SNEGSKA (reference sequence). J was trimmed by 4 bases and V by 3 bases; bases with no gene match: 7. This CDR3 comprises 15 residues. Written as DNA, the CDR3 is TGCAGTGCTAGTCGTGAGACAGGGGGGAATCAGCCCCAGCATTTT. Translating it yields CSASRETGGNQPQHF.

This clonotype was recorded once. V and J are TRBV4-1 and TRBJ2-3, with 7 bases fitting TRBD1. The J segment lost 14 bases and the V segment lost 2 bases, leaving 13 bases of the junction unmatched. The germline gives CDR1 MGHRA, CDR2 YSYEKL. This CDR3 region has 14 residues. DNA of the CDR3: TGCGCCAGCAGCCAAACCTCAACAGGGGCACGTCCGTATTTT. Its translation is CASSQTSTGARPYF.

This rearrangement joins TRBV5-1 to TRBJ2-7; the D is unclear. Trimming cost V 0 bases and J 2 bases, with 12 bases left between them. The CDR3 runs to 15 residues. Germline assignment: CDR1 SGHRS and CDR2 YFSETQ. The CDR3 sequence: CASSLAALATYEQYF. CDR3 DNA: TGCGCCAGCAGCTTGGCCGCGCTGGCGACCTACGAGCAGTACTTC.

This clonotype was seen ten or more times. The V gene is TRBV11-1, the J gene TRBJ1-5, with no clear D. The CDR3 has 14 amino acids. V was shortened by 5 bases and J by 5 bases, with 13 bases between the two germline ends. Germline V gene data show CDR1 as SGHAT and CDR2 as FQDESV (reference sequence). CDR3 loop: CASSLGGFDQPQHF. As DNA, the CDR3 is TGTGCCAGCAGCCTGGGAGGATTCGATCAGCCCCAGCATTTT.

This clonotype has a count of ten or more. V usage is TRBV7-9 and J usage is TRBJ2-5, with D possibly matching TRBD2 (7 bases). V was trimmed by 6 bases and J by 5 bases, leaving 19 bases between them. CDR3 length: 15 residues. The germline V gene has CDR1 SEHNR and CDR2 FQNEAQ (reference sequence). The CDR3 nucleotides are TGTGCCAGCAGTTTGGGCCGGGGGGCGGGGGAGACCCAGTACTTC. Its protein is CASSLGRGAGETQYF.

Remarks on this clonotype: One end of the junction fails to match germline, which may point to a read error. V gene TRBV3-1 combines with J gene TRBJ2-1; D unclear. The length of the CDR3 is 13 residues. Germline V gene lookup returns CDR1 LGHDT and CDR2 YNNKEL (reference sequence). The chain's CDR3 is CASSQGVPAQHFF. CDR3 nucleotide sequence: TGTGCCAGCAGCCAAGGGGTCCCCGCGCAGCATTTCTTC.

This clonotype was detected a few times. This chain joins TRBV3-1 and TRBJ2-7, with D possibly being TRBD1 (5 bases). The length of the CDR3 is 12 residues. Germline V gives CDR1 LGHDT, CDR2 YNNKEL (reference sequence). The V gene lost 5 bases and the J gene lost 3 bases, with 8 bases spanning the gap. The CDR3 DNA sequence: TGTGCCAGCAGCGTAGGGGTCTACGAGCAGTACTTC. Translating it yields CASSVGVYEQYF.

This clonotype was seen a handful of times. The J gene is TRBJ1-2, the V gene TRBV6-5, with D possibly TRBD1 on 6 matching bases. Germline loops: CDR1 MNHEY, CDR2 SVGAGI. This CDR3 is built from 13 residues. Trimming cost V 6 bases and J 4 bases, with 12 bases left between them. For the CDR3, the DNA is TGTGCCAGCAGCTTACAGGGAATCTATGGCTACACCTTC. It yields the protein CASSLQGIYGYTF.

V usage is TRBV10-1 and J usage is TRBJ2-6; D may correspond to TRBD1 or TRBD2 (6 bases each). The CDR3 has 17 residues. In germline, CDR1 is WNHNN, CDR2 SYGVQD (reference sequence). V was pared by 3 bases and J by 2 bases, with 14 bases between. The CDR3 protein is CASSDGGGPPGANVLTF. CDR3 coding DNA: TGCGCCAGCAGTGATGGAGGGGGTCCACCTGGGGCCAACGTCCTGACTTTC.

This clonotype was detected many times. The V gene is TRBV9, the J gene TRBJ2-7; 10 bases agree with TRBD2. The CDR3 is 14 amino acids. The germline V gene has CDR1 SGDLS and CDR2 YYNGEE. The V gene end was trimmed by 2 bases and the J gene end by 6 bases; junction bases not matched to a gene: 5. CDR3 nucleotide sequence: TGTGCCAGCAGCGTTAGCGGGGGGTCGAGCGAGCAGTACTTC. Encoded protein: CASSVSGGSSEQYF.

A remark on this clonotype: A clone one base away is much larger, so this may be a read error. CDR3 residues: CSARDAGTGSDEQYF. CDR3 coding DNA: TGCAGTGCTAGAGATGCGGGGACAGGGTCCGACGAGCAGTACTTC. The chain recombines TRBV20-1 with TRBJ2-7, with TRBD1 matching 9 bases. This CDR3 is built from 15 residues. Germline V gene data show CDR1 as DFQATT and CDR2 as SNEGSKA (reference sequence). V trimming: 0 bases; J trimming: 5 bases; junction bases outside the gene matches: 8.

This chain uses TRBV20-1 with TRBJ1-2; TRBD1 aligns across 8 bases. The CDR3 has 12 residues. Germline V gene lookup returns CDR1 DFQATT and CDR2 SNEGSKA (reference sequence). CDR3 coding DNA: TGCAGCCCTTCGCAGGGGGCTGAGGGCTACACCTTC. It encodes CSPSQGAEGYTF.

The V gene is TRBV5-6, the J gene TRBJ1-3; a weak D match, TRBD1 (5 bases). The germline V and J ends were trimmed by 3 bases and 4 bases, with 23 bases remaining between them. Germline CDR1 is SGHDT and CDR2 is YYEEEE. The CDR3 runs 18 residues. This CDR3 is CASSSLIPVGARGNTIYF. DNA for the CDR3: TGTGCCAGCAGCTCCCTCATACCGGTTGGGGCGAGGGGAAACACCATATATTTT.

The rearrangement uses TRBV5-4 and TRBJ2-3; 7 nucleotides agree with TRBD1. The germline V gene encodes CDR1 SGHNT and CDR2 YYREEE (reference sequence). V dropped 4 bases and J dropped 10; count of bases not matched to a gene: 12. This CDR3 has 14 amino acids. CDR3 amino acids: CASSPDRDSRPQYF. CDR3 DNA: TGTGCCAGCAGCCCAGACAGGGACAGCCGGCCGCAGTATTTT.

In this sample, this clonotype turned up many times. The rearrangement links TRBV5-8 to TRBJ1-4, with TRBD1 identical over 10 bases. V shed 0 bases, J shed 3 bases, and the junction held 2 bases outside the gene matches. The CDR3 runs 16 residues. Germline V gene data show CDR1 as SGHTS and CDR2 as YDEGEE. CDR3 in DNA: TGTGCCAGCAGCTTGGGACAGGGGGCTGCTAATGAAAAACTGTTTTTT. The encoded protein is CASSLGQGAANEKLFF.

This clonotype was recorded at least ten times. CDR3 sequence: CASSLLVDTQYF. CDR3 nucleotides: TGTGCCAGCAGCCTATTAGTAGATACGCAGTATTTT. The V call is TRBV7-9, the J call TRBJ2-3; D is undetermined. Germline V gene lookup returns CDR1 SEHNR and CDR2 FQNEAQ (reference sequence). The CDR3 is 12 amino acids. Trimming shortened V by 5 bases and J by 5 bases, and 8 bases separated the two germline ends. The variable domain in full, with the rest retrieved from reference TRBV7-9 and TRBJ2-3, is DTGVSQNPRHKITKRGQNVTFRCDPISEHNRLYWYRQTLGQGPEFLTYFQNEAQLEKSRLLSDRFSAERPKGSFSTLEIQRTEQGDSAMYLCASSLLVDTQYFGPGTRLTVL.